One sample yielded the 16 T cell receptor beta chains listed below, sequenced in a study of T cells in Graves' hyperthyroidism and ophthalmopathy (dated by TCRdb to about 2019). Library preparation used multiplex PCR. The run used an Illumina HiSeq 2000. The TCR beta CDR3 regions were amplified from the RNA transcripts. A first-round RT-PCR of the TCR CDR3 used the HTBI primer set with the Qiagen OneStep RT-PCR kit. TCRdb redid the processing of the public reads, applying fastp at Q25 and MiXCR, and retained in-frame beta chains. Entries that share a CDR3 protein sequence are merged under the most common genes and DNA. The sample table holds under 350,000 distinct CDR3 sequences, of which 21% were seen once. The top ten clones comprise roughly 52% of the sample. The sample comprised blood. These receptor sequences come from a woman aged 45-59 years with Graves' hyperthyroidism.

This clonotype occurred a few times. This rearrangement joins TRBV30 to TRBJ1-3; D not resolved. The CDR3 has 17 residues. Per the germline V gene, CDR1 is GTSNPN and CDR2 is SVGIG (reference sequence). The V end lost 0 bases, the J end lost 0 bases, and 15 bases lay between the germline ends. Written as DNA, the CDR3 is TGTGCCTGGAGTGTACAATGGCGGTTAAACTCTGGAAACACCATATATTTT. Amino acid sequence: CAWSVQWRLNSGNTIYF.

V gene TRBV15 combines with J gene TRBJ1-4, with 7 bases fitting TRBD1. Germline CDR1 is LNHNV and CDR2 is YYDKDF (reference sequence). V shed 2 bases and J 4 bases; nucleotides not matched to a gene: 4. CDR3 length equals 15 residues. CDR3: CATSRRGTVNEKLFF. CDR3 nucleotides: TGTGCCACCAGCAGACGAGGGACAGTTAATGAAAAACTGTTTTTT.

This clonotype has a handful of counts. The chain has TRBV14 and TRBJ1-1; D perhaps matches TRBD1 (6 bases). The V end was cut by 0 bases, the J end by 3 bases, with 14 bases between. CDR1 and CDR2 from the germline V gene are SGHDN and FVKESK. There are 16 residues in the CDR3. Here the CDR3 DNA reads TGTGCCAGCAGCCAAGATTTTGGGGGCTGGGACACTGAAGCTTTCTTT. Amino acids: CASSQDFGGWDTEAFF.

The chain joins TRBV12-3 or TRBV12-4 to TRBJ2-2; D gene uncertain. V lost 6 bases and J 3 bases, leaving 14 bases between the germline ends. The CDR3 runs to 15 residues. This CDR3 is CASSPIPIDTGELFF. CDR3 nucleotide sequence: TGTGCCAGCAGCCCTATCCCGATTGACACCGGGGAGCTGTTTTTT.

This clonotype was recorded a few times. The chain uses TRBV5-6 and TRBJ2-1, with 14 bases lining up with TRBD2. Trimming at V came to 6 bases and at J to 3 bases, leaving 14 bases not matched to a gene. There are 19 residues in the CDR3. Per germline, CDR1 SGHDT and CDR2 YYEEEE. The CDR3: CASTAGTSGRGGFYNEQFF. The CDR3, as DNA: TGTGCCAGCACAGCCGGGACTAGCGGGAGAGGGGGGTTCTACAATGAGCAGTTCTTC.

The chain employs TRBV28 and TRBJ2-1; 11 bases fit TRBD2. V lost 5 bases to trimming and J lost 1 base; unmatched junction nucleotides: 4. From germline, CDR1 is MDHEN and CDR2 SYDVKM. The CDR3 is 16 residues long. The CDR3 protein is CASSRLAGRSYNEQFF. In DNA form, the CDR3 reads TGTGCCAGCAGTAGACTAGCGGGAAGGTCCTACAATGAGCAGTTCTTC.

This clonotype was seen at least ten times. V is TRBV30 and J is TRBJ2-1; TRBD1 matches 8 bases. Germline V gene sequence: CDR1 GTSNPN, CDR2 SVGIG (reference sequence). This CDR3 contains 17 residues. V lost 0 bases, J lost 7 bases, and 14 bases stayed unmatched. CDR3 loop: CAWSVSSPGGLVNEQFF. CDR3 sequence (DNA): TGTGCCTGGAGTGTAAGTTCCCCAGGGGGCCTTGTGAATGAGCAGTTCTTC. Full variable domain (missing parts from reference TRBV30 and TRBJ2-1): SQTIHQWPATLVQPVGSPLSLECTVEGTSNPNLYWYRQAAGRGLQLLFYSVGIGQISSEVPQNLSASRPQDRQFILSSKKLLLSDSGFYLCAWSVSSPGGLVNEQFFGPGTRLTVL.

This clonotype appeared a few times. This rearrangement joins TRBV15 to TRBJ1-3; the D is unclear. The germline gives CDR1 LNHNV, CDR2 YYDKDF (reference sequence). The ends were cut back, 0 bases at V and 0 bases at J, with 12 bases in the middle. This CDR3 is built from 17 residues. The CDR3 here is CATSRDLRVLSGNTIYF. For the CDR3, the DNA is TGTGCCACCAGCAGAGATTTACGAGTACTCTCTGGAAACACCATATATTTT.

The genes are TRBV5-1 and TRBJ2-5, with 10 bases matching TRBD2. This CDR3 is built from 16 residues. Germline CDR1 SGHRS, CDR2 YFSETQ. Germline trimming cut 4 bases from V and 6 bases from J; bases unmatched to any gene: 12. The CDR3 spells CASSGGLAEVGQTQYF. The DNA for the CDR3 is TGCGCCAGCAGCGGCGGACTAGCGGAGGTGGGACAGACCCAGTACTTC.

Comment on this clonotype: A much larger clonotype is one base distant, so this may be a read error. V usage is TRBV12-3 or TRBV12-4 and J usage is TRBJ2-1; D possibly corresponds to TRBD1 (6 bases). Trimming cost V 8 bases and J 9 bases, with 29 bases left between them. The CDR3 length is 17 residues. CDR3: CASRSRIQGRGSGEQFF. DNA of the CDR3: TGTGCCAGCCGTTCTAGAATACAGGGTCGGGGTTCCGGTGAGCAGTTCTTC.

V and J are TRBV5-1 and TRBJ1-1, with 9 bases that match TRBD1. After removal of 0 bases from V and 1 base from J, the junction contained 13 bases not matched to a gene. CDR1 SGHRS and CDR2 YFSETQ come from the germline V gene. This CDR3 is 19 amino acids long. CDR3 DNA sequence: TGCGCCAGCAGCTTGGGGCTTACAGGGGGCGCTTTTTGGAACACTGAAGCTTTCTTT. Encoded protein: CASSLGLTGGAFWNTEAFF.

This clonotype appeared many times. J is TRBJ1-2 and V is TRBV15; 12 nucleotides align to TRBD1. Germline CDR1 is LNHNV and CDR2 is YYDKDF (reference sequence). This CDR3 comprises 14 residues. Trimming cost V 7 bases and J 3 bases; bases outside gene matches: 3. The CDR3 here is CATKGQGADYGYTF. CDR3 in DNA: TGTGCCACCAAGGGACAGGGGGCCGACTATGGCTACACCTTC.

This clonotype has ten or more counts. The chain is built from TRBV9 and TRBJ2-7, with D possibly matching TRBD1 (5 bases). Germline V lookup: CDR1 SGDLS, CDR2 YYNGEE. The V and J ends lost 4 bases and 6 bases respectively, with 14 bases between them. This CDR3 spans 13 amino acids. This CDR3 reads CASSSQGSGEQYF. CDR3 sequence (DNA): TGTGCCAGCAGCTCCCAGGGTTCCGGCGAGCAGTACTTC.

Many counts were recorded for this clonotype. J is TRBJ2-3 and V is TRBV6-1; TRBD2 agrees at 11 bases. Germline CDR1 reads MNHNS; CDR2 reads SASEGT. The CDR3 is 15 amino acids. Trimming removed 6 bases from V and 1 base from J; junction bases left unmatched: 3. The CDR3 protein is CASRGSGRGTDTQYF. The CDR3, as DNA: TGTGCCAGCAGGGGTAGCGGGAGGGGCACAGATACGCAGTATTTT.

This clonotype was counted at least ten times. V gene TRBV5-1 combines with J gene TRBJ2-1; TRBD2 matches 9 bases. V lost 4 bases, J lost 1 base, and 3 bases stayed unmatched. CDR1 is SGHRS, CDR2 YFSETQ, per germline. The CDR3 extends over 15 amino acids. In DNA form, the CDR3 reads TGCGCCAGCAGCATTAGCGGGAGTTCCTACAATGAGCAGTTCTTC. This encodes CASSISGSSYNEQFF.

This clonotype showed up many times. The chain couples TRBV27 to TRBJ2-1; 11 bases line up with TRBD2. The CDR3 is 17 amino acids. V dropped 4 bases and J dropped 6; count of bases not matched to a gene: 11. CDR1 and CDR2 (germline): MNHEY, SMNVEV (reference sequence). This CDR3 reads CASSSYIAGGRSNEQFF. The CDR3 nucleotides read TGTGCCAGCAGTTCGTACATAGCGGGAGGGAGGAGCAATGAGCAGTTCTTC.